Below are 6 T cell receptor beta chains sequenced from a single sample in a study of vaccination effects on CD4 cells after COVID-19. No antigen is known for these receptors. The data were produced by immunoSEQ multiplex PCR, yet TCRdb's version contains in-frame clones alone and is incomplete. The table lists approximately 28,000 clones, roughly 81% of them singletons. Using viral peptide pools, the ViraFEST assay grew out antigen-specific CD4+ T cells prior to sequencing. The authors isolated CD4+ T cells after roughly eleven days of culture. The vaccine given was either BNT162b2 or mRNA-1273, in two doses. The sequencing here drew on CD4+ T cells from PBMCs cultured with HCoV-229E spike peptides, taken after COVID-19 vaccination. The receptor source for this set is a human donor who received a COVID-19 vaccine.

This chain links TRBV6-1 with TRBJ2-1; D remains ambiguous. CDR1 and CDR2 from the germline V gene are MNHNS and SASEGT. The V end lost 1 base, the J end lost 8 bases, and 12 bases lay between the germline ends. The length of the CDR3 is 14 residues. The CDR3 reads CASSEVVVLHEQFF. DNA of the CDR3: TGTGCCAGCAGTGAAGTTGTCGTATTGCATGAGCAGTTCTTC.

The V call is TRBV4-2, the J call TRBJ1-2, with D unresolved. Germline V gene lookup returns CDR1 LGHNA and CDR2 YNFKEQ. The CDR3 covers 17 residues. Deletions cut 0 bases from V and 4 bases from J, with 18 bases between. The CDR3 region is CASSQDVSALIPYGYTF. The CDR3 nucleotides are TGTGCCAGCAGCCAAGATGTGTCCGCTCTCATACCCTATGGCTACACCTTC.

This clone was observed a few times. This rearrangement joins TRBV2 to TRBJ2-1; no firm D call. Trimming took off 2 bases at V and 7 bases at J, with 3 bases between the two ends. The CDR3 sequence is 11 residues long. Germline V gene data show CDR1 as SNHLY and CDR2 as FYNNEI. The CDR3 DNA follows: TGTGCCAGCAGTGAATGGAATGAGCAGTTCTTC. It is translated as CASSEWNEQFF.

The chain joins TRBV4-1 to TRBJ1-1; no clear D. V was shortened by 0 bases and J by 1 base, with 9 bases between the two germline ends. This CDR3 region has 15 residues. Per germline, CDR1 MGHRA and CDR2 YSYEKL. This chain's CDR3 is CASSQERRGNTEAFF. The CDR3 DNA is TGCGCCAGCAGCCAAGAACGTCGGGGGAACACTGAAGCTTTCTTT.

J is TRBJ1-5 and V is TRBV15; unclear D gene. V was shortened by 0 bases and J by 1 base, with 1 base between the two germline ends. Per the germline V gene, CDR1 is LNHNV and CDR2 is YYDKDF (reference sequence). The CDR3 runs to 13 residues. The CDR3: CATSRESNQPQHF. The CDR3 nucleotides read TGTGCCACCAGCAGAGAGAGCAATCAGCCCCAGCATTTT.

V and J are TRBV5-4 and TRBJ2-2; D is possibly TRBD1 (6 bases). Germline V gene sequence: CDR1 SGHNT, CDR2 YYREEE (reference sequence). This CDR3 has 16 amino acids. V lost 3 bases and J 6 bases, leaving 18 bases between the germline ends. CDR3 residues: CASSSGPTGLAGELFF. The CDR3 region has the DNA TGTGCCAGCAGCTCGGGACCCACAGGGTTAGCCGGGGAGCTGTTTTTT. Filled out from reference TRBV5-4 and TRBJ2-2, the complete variable domain reads ETGVTQSPTHLIKTRGQQVTLRCSSQSGHNTVSWYQQALGQGPQFIFQYYREEENGRGNFPPRFSGLQFPNYSSELNVNALELDDSALYLCASSSGPTGLAGELFFGEGSRLTVL.